Below are 10 T cell receptor beta chains sequenced from a single sample in a study of cytomegalovirus exposure and HLA in healthy donors. The study ran its PCR with 60 Vbeta and 13 Jbeta primers. Measured with immunoSEQ multiplex PCR; TCRdb has only the in-frame clones, and not every one. The sample has under 200,000 clones; 65% to 85% are singletons. Source material: PBMCs. These receptors all stem from a woman in her forties or fifties in good health and CMV-seropositive.

The chain uses TRBV7-2 and TRBJ2-1; 9 bases map to TRBD1. V lost 6 bases to trimming and J lost 3 bases; unmatched junction nucleotides: 15. The CDR3 spans 18 residues. Per germline, CDR1 SGHTA and CDR2 FQGNSA. CDR3 sequence reads: CASRVEKQGAHGYNEQFF. CDR3 nucleotides: TGTGCCAGCAGAGTTGAAAAACAGGGGGCACACGGCTACAATGAGCAGTTCTTC.

This clone was seen a few times. The CDR3 DNA reads TGCGCCAGCAGCTTGAGTGCGTACACTGAAGCTTTCTTT. Its protein product is CASSLSAYTEAFF. This chain uses TRBV5-1 with TRBJ1-1; D gene ambiguous. Germline V lookup: CDR1 SGHRS, CDR2 YFSETQ. The CDR3 contains 13 residues. V lost 1 base and J 3 bases, leaving 7 bases between the germline ends.

The chain carries TRBV27 and TRBJ2-7; the match to TRBD2 covers 10 bases. Germline V CDR1 and CDR2: MNHEY, SMNVEV (reference sequence). V lost 8 bases, J lost 3 bases, and 4 bases stayed unmatched. The CDR3 length is 13 residues. In DNA form, the CDR3 reads TGTGCCAGCGGACTAGCGGCTTACTACGAGCAGTACTTC. As protein: CASGLAAYYEQYF.

This clone was picked up a small number of times. The chain joins TRBV29-1 to TRBJ2-7; D possibly corresponds to TRBD1 (6 bases). This CDR3 has 15 residues. V lost 6 bases and J 0 bases, leaving 18 bases between the germline ends. Germline V gene data show CDR1 as SQVTM and CDR2 as ANQGSEA. CDR3: CSVADTGRSSYEQYF. The CDR3 DNA reads TGCAGCGTGGCCGACACAGGGCGGAGCTCCTACGAGCAGTACTTC.

The chain is built from TRBV7-9 and TRBJ2-5, with D perhaps matching TRBD2 (6 bases). The germline V gene has CDR1 SEHNR and CDR2 FQNEAQ (reference sequence). Trimming stripped 0 bases from V and 5 bases from J, with 16 bases between. The CDR3 runs 16 residues. The CDR3 region is CASSLASGTRGETQYF. DNA of the CDR3: TGTGCCAGCAGCTTAGCCTCCGGGACTCGAGGGGAGACCCAGTACTTC.

This clone was recorded only once. This chain joins TRBV7-2 and TRBJ2-7; the D is unclear. The CDR3 sequence is 12 residues long. Germline CDR1 is SGHTA and CDR2 is FQGNSA. V was clipped by 7 bases and J by 7 bases, with 14 bases between them. The CDR3, as DNA: TGTGCCAGCAAAGGCGGCCCTGGTGAGCAGTACTTC. This codes for CASKGGPGEQYF.

V gene TRBV6-5 combines with J gene TRBJ2-7; perhaps TRBD2 as D (6 bases). The ends were cut back, 4 bases at V and 6 bases at J, with 19 bases in the middle. Looked up from germline, CDR1 is MNHEY and CDR2 is SVGAGI. There are 15 residues in the CDR3. The CDR3 loop reads CASSSSGRGRREQYF. The DNA for the CDR3 is TGTGCCAGCAGTTCGAGCGGCCGGGGGAGGCGCGAGCAGTACTTC.

This rearrangement joins TRBV9 to TRBJ2-2, with 13 nucleotides matching TRBD2. This CDR3 is built from 16 residues. V dropped 7 bases and J dropped 3; count of bases not matched to a gene: 6. From germline, CDR1 is SGDLS and CDR2 YYNGEE. CDR3 in amino acids: CASGQGLAGHTGELFF. Written as DNA, the CDR3 is TGTGCCAGCGGACAGGGACTAGCGGGACACACCGGGGAGCTGTTTTTT.

The J gene is TRBJ2-2, the V gene TRBV7-3, with D perhaps TRBD2 (5 bases). V was clipped by 3 bases and J by 3 bases, with 11 bases between them. The germline V gene has CDR1 SGHTA and CDR2 FQGTGA. This CDR3 contains 15 residues. The CDR3 reads CASSFTPADTGELFF. DNA for the CDR3: TGTGCCAGCAGCTTCACCCCAGCGGACACCGGGGAGCTGTTTTTT. Drawing the rest from reference TRBV7-3 and TRBJ2-2, the complete variable domain is GAGVSQTPSNKVTEKGKYVELRCDPISGHTALYWYRQSLGQGPEFLIYFQGTGAADDSGLPNDRFFAVRPEGSVSTLKIQRTERGDSAVYLCASSFTPADTGELFFGEGSRLTVL.

This rearrangement joins TRBV7-9 to TRBJ2-1; the match to TRBD1 covers 9 bases. J was trimmed by 4 bases and V by 5 bases; bases with no gene match: 9. CDR3 length: 16 amino acids. Looked up from germline, CDR1 is SEHNR and CDR2 is FQNEAQ (reference sequence). CDR3 sequence (DNA): TGTGCCAGCAGCGGCAGACAGGGGGTAGGGTACAATGAGCAGTTCTTC. This gives the protein CASSGRQGVGYNEQFF.